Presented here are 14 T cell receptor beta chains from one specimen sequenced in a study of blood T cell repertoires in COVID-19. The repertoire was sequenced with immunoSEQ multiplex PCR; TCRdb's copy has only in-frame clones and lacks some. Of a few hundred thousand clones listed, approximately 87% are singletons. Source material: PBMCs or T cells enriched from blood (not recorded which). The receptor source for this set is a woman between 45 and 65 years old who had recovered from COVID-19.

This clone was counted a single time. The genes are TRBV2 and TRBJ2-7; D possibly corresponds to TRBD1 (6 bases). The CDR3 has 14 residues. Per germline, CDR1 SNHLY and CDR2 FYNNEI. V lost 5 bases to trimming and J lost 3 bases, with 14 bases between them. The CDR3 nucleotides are TGTGCCAGCAGTTCGCTAGGGACAATCTACGAGCAGTACTTC. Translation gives CASSSLGTIYEQYF.

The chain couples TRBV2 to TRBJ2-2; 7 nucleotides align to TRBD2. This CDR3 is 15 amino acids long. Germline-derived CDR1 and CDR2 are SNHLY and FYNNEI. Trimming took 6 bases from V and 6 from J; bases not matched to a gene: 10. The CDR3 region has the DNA TGTGCCAGCAGAGAGCGGGGCCAGGGCGCCGGGGAGCTGTTTTTT. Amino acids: CASRERGQGAGELFF.

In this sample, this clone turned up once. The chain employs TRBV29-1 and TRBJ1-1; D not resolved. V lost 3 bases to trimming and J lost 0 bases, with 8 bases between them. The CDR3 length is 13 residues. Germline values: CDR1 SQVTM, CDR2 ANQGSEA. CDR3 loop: CSVEEVMNTEAFF. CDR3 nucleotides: TGCAGCGTTGAGGAGGTTATGAACACTGAAGCTTTCTTT.

The CDR3 loop reads CASSVQTLAGGLDTQYF. The CDR3 DNA reads as TGTGCCAGCAGCGTCCAAACACTAGCGGGGGGGTTAGATACGCAGTATTTT. The rearrangement joins TRBV7-2 to TRBJ2-3, with 13 bases fitting TRBD2. The CDR3 has 17 amino acids. J lost 5 bases, V lost 5 bases, and 10 bases had no gene match. CDR1 and CDR2 from the germline V gene are SGHTA and FQGNSA.

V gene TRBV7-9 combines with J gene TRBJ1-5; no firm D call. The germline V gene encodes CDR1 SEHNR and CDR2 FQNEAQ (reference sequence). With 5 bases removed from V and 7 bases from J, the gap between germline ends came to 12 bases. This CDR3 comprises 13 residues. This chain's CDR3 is CASSKDGNQPQHF. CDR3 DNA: TGTGCCAGCAGCAAAGACGGGAACCAGCCCCAGCATTTT.

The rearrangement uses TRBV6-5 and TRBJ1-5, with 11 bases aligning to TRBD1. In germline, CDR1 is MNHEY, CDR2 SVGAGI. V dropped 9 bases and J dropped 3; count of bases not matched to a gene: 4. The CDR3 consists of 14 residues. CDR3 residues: CASKGQGDNQPQHF. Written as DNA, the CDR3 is TGTGCCAGTAAGGGACAGGGGGACAATCAGCCCCAGCATTTT.

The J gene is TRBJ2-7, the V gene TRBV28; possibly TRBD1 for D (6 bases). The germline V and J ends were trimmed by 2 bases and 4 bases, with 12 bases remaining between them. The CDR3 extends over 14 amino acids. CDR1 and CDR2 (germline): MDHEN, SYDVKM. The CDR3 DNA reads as TGTGCCAGCAGTTTAACCTCAGGGGCATACGAGCAGTACTTC. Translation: CASSLTSGAYEQYF. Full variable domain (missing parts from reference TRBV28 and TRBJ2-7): DVKVTQSSRYLVKRTGEKVFLECVQDMDHENMFWYRQDPGLGLRLIYFSYDVKMKEKGDIPEGYSVSREKKERFSLILESASTNQTSMYLCASSLTSGAYEQYFGPGTRLTVT.

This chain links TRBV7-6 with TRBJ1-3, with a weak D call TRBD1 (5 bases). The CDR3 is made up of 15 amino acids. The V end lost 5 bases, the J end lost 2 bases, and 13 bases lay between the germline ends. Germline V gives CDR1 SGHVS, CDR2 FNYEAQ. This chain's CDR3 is CASSADKGTGNTIYF. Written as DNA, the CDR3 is TGTGCCAGCAGCGCGGACAAGGGGACTGGAAACACCATATATTTT.

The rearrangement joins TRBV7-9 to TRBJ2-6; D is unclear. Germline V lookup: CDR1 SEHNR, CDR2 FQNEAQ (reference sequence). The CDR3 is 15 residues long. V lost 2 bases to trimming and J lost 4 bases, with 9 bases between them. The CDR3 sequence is CASSLFLAGANVLTF. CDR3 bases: TGTGCCAGCAGCTTATTCTTGGCCGGGGCCAACGTCCTGACTTTC.

The CDR3 is CASSTGQYNEKLFF. The CDR3 nucleotides are TGTGCCAGTAGTACCGGACAGTATAATGAAAAACTGTTTTTT. This chain joins TRBV19 and TRBJ1-4, with D maybe TRBD1 (6 bases). Looked up from germline, CDR1 is LNHDA and CDR2 is SQIVND (reference sequence). This CDR3 region has 14 residues. Trimming stripped 4 bases from V and 4 bases from J, with 10 bases between. The whole variable domain, filled in from reference TRBV19 and TRBJ1-4, reads DGGITQSPKYLFRKEGQNVTLSCEQNLNHDAMYWYRQDPGQGLRLIYYSQIVNDFQKGDIAEGYSVSREKKESFPLTVTSAQKNPTAFYLCASSTGQYNEKLFFGSGTQLSVL.

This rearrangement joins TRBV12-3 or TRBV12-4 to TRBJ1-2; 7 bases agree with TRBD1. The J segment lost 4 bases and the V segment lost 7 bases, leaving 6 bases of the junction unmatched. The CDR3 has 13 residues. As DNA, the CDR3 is TGTGCCAGCAATGACAGGGTTGGCTATGGCTACACCTTC. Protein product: CASNDRVGYGYTF.

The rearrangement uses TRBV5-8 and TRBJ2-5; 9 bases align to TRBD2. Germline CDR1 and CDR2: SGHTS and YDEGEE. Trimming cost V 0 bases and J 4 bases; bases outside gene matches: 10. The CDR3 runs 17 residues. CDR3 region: CASSLVYLSAGGETQYF. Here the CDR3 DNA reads TGTGCCAGCAGCTTGGTTTATTTATCAGCGGGGGGAGAGACCCAGTACTTC.

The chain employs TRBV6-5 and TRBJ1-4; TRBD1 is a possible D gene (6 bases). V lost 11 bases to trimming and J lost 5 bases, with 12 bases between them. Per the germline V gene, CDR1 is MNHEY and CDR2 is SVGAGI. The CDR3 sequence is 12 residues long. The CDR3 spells CASGQPNEKLFF. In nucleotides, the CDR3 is TGTGCCTCGGGACAACCCAATGAAAAACTGTTTTTT.

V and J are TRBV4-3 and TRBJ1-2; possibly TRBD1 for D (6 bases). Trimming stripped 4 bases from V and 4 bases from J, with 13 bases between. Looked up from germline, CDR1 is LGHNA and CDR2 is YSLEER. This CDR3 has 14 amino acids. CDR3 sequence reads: CASSPQGLPYGYTF. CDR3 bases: TGCGCCAGCAGCCCACAGGGCCTCCCCTATGGCTACACCTTC.